These 18 T cell receptor beta chains were all obtained from the same sample, sequenced in a study of spatial heterogeneity in lung cancer. Regarding the study as a whole: Mutation tallies in tumors tracked expanded intratumoral alpha and beta TCR counts.

TCRdb ran MiXCR on the 5' RACE reads and lists one entry per CDR3 protein. The data hold more than 5,500 distinct CDR3 sequences, with about 4.9% observed a single time. Time point indicated: sample taken at primary tumor resection. These TCRs' antigens remain unknown. This specimen was lung tumor tissue, taken at surgery. The source of these receptors is a male donor with early-stage non-small cell lung cancer.

This clonotype has ten or more counts. This beta chain is an unintended read in a library built for alpha chains; its size means little. This chain joins TRBV6-2 or TRBV6-3 and TRBJ1-5, with D perhaps matching TRBD1 (6 bases). The CDR3 contains 12 residues. Trimming took 5 bases from V and 4 from J, leaving 6 bases between them. CDR1 is MNHEY, CDR2 SVGEGT, per germline. CDR3 protein: CASSTGNQPQHF. In DNA, the CDR3 is TGTGCCAGCAGTACAGGGAATCAGCCCCAGCATTTT.

Details on this clonotype: Because the library targeted alpha chains, this beta chain is an off-target read whose size means little. V gene TRBV7-2 combines with J gene TRBJ2-4, with D maybe TRBD1 (5 bases). The germline V and J ends were trimmed by 5 bases and 0 bases, with 17 bases remaining between them. The CDR3 totals 17 residues. The germline V gene encodes CDR1 SGHTA and CDR2 FQGNSA. CDR3: CASSPRLGALAKNIQYF. The CDR3 region has the DNA TGTGCCAGCAGCCCGCGTCTTGGGGCACTAGCCAAAAACATTCAGTACTTC.

This clonotype was detected ten times or more. The library was built for alpha chains, so this beta chain is an off-target read and its size means little. The V and J genes are TRBV12-3 or TRBV12-4 and TRBJ2-3; D is unclear. V dropped 2 bases and J dropped 4 bases, with 4 bases sitting between them. The CDR3 has 12 amino acids. This CDR3 reads CASSLSADTQYF. DNA for the CDR3: TGTGCCAGCAGTTTATCCGCAGATACGCAGTATTTT.

The table lists this clonotype with many counts. Because the library targeted alpha chains, this beta chain is an off-target read whose size means little. This chain joins TRBV11-3 and TRBJ2-5; 10 bases are a match to TRBD1. Germline-derived CDR1 and CDR2 are SGHNT and YENEEA. The CDR3 is made up of 15 amino acids. Losses at the gene ends were 5 bases for V and 4 bases for J; bases not matched to a gene: 7. The CDR3 sequence is CASSLRQGAIETQYF. CDR3 sequence (DNA): TGTGCCAGCAGCCTGCGACAGGGGGCTATAGAGACCCAGTACTTC.

This clonotype was seen many times. As an off-target read in a library built for alpha chains, this beta chain has a frequency of little significance. The V call is TRBV5-1, the J call TRBJ2-5; 13 nucleotides match TRBD2. The CDR3 is made up of 14 amino acids. Per germline, CDR1 SGHRS and CDR2 YFSETQ. With V trimmed by 4 bases and J by 3 bases, 0 bases remained unmatched. CDR3 loop: CASSGTSGEETQYF. The DNA of the CDR3 is TGCGCCAGCAGCGGGACTAGCGGGGAAGAGACCCAGTACTTC.

In this sample, this clonotype turned up many times. This beta chain is a stray sequence in a library constructed for alpha chains; its clone size is not meaningful. This chain joins TRBV7-6 and TRBJ1-1; D is perhaps TRBD1 (5 bases). The germline gives CDR1 SGHVS, CDR2 FNYEAQ. The CDR3 consists of 16 residues. Trimming removed 5 bases from V and 0 bases from J, with 16 bases in between. The CDR3 protein is CASSQRPGPMNTEAFF. In DNA form, the CDR3 reads TGTGCCAGCAGCCAGCGCCCGGGGCCGATGAACACTGAAGCTTTCTTT.

About this clonotype: The library was built for alpha chains, so this beta chain is an off-target read and its size means little. The chain couples TRBV7-2 to TRBJ1-2; D possibly corresponds to TRBD1 (5 bases). This CDR3 has 14 amino acids. V was shortened by 4 bases and J by 4 bases, with 13 bases between the two germline ends. The V gene's germline CDR1 is SGHTA and CDR2 FQGNSA. The CDR3 loop is CASSSTAEAYGYTF. The DNA for the CDR3 is TGTGCCAGCAGCTCGACAGCGGAAGCCTATGGCTACACCTTC.

At least ten counts were recorded for this clonotype. A library made for alpha chains picked up this beta chain off target, so its size means little. The chain has TRBV5-4 and TRBJ2-1; D ambiguous. The CDR3 has 13 amino acids. V dropped 0 bases and J dropped 6 bases, with 7 bases sitting between them. Germline CDR1 is SGHNT and CDR2 is YYREEE (reference sequence). CDR3 sequence: CASSLGFSNEQFF. In nucleotides, the CDR3 is TGTGCCAGCAGCTTGGGTTTCAGCAATGAGCAGTTCTTC.

Of note for this clonotype: Within a library made for alpha chains, this beta chain is off target, and its count is uninformative. The V gene is TRBV7-9, the J gene TRBJ1-1; tentative D call: TRBD1 (5 bases). CDR1 and CDR2 from the germline V gene are SEHNR and FQNEAQ (reference sequence). The CDR3 spans 13 residues. V lost 2 bases, J lost 5 bases, and 9 bases lay in between. CDR3 DNA: TGTGCCAGCAGCTTATCAGGGTCTACTGAAGCTTTCTTT. Amino acids: CASSLSGSTEAFF. Based on the CDR3 plus reference TRBV7-9 and TRBJ1-1, the full variable domain is DTGVSQNPRHKITKRGQNVTFRCDPISEHNRLYWYRQTLGQGPEFLTYFQNEAQLEKSRLLSDRFSAERPKGSFSTLEIQRTEQGDSAMYLCASSLSGSTEAFFGQGTRLTVV.

In its sample, this clonotype ranks as medium-sized. The size of this beta chain means little, since it is a stray read in a library made for alpha chains. The chain combines TRBV10-3 with TRBJ2-3; the D is unclear. The V end lost 7 bases, the J end lost 8 bases, and 13 bases lay between the germline ends. This CDR3 comprises 12 residues. Germline V gene sequence: CDR1 ENHRY, CDR2 SYGVKD. Here the CDR3 DNA reads TGTGCCATCATCGGTCCGGCAGGTACGCAGTATTTT. Its translation: CAIIGPAGTQYF.

This clonotype was found a few times. This beta chain is off target for a library built for alpha chains, so its abundance means little. DNA of the CDR3: TGTGCCAGCTCACCCTCCGGGAGGGAGGAAAAACTGTTTTTT. This codes for CASSPSGREEKLFF. This chain joins TRBV18 and TRBJ1-4; the D is unclear. This CDR3 contains 14 residues. Deletions cut 3 bases from V and 8 bases from J, with 13 bases between. Germline lookup yields CDR1 KGHSH and CDR2 LQKENI.

In this sample, this clonotype is medium-sized. Because this beta chain is a stray read in a library intended to capture alpha chains, its abundance should not be given much weight. CDR3 sequence reads: CAISGDGPNYGYTF. The CDR3 DNA reads TGTGCCATCAGCGGGGACGGCCCTAACTATGGCTACACCTTC. The chain couples TRBV10-3 to TRBJ1-2, with a tentative D call TRBD1 (5 bases). Germline assignment: CDR1 ENHRY and CDR2 SYGVKD. This CDR3 is 14 amino acids long. Trimming shortened V by 6 bases and J by 0 bases, and 11 bases separated the two germline ends.

This clonotype was recorded many times. Since the library was made to target alpha chains, this beta chain is a stray read and its abundance is not meaningful. The chain carries TRBV5-1 and TRBJ2-7; a weak D match, TRBD1 (6 bases). Deletions cut 0 bases from V and 3 bases from J, with 10 bases between. Germline values: CDR1 SGHRS, CDR2 YFSETQ. This CDR3 region has 14 residues. The CDR3 sequence: CASSLGTANYEQYF. As DNA, the CDR3 is TGCGCCAGCAGCTTGGGGACAGCGAACTACGAGCAGTACTTC. The full variable domain, its missing parts supplied by reference TRBV5-1 and TRBJ2-7, is KAGVTQTPRYLIKTRGQQVTLSCSPISGHRSVSWYQQTPGQGLQFLFEYFSETQRNKGNFPGRFSGRQFSNSRSEMNVSTLELGDSALYLCASSLGTANYEQYFGPGTRLTVT.

In its sample, this clonotype was seen many times. This beta chain is a stray sequence in a library constructed for alpha chains; its clone size is not meaningful. The gene calls are TRBV7-6 and TRBJ2-7; possibly TRBD2 for D (5 bases). The ends were cut back, 4 bases at V and 4 bases at J, with 8 bases in the middle. Per the germline V gene, CDR1 is SGHVS and CDR2 is FNYEAQ. The CDR3 covers 12 residues. The DNA of the CDR3 is TGTGCCAGCAGCTCAGAGGGTTACGAGCAGTACTTC. It specifies CASSSEGYEQYF.

This clonotype was seen many times. Because this beta chain is a stray read in a library intended to capture alpha chains, its abundance should not be given much weight. V usage is TRBV25-1 and J usage is TRBJ2-7; TRBD1 matches 10 bases. Germline V gene sequence: CDR1 MGHDK, CDR2 SYGVNS. V gave up 8 bases and J gave up 6 bases; unmatched junction bases: 7. This CDR3 is 13 amino acids long. Here the CDR3 DNA reads TGTGCCAGCTCCGGGACAGGGGTTTCCGAGCAGTACTTC. Amino acid sequence: CASSGTGVSEQYF.

This clonotype was seen at least ten times. With the library built for alpha chains, this beta chain is off target and its frequency is not meaningful. The V gene is TRBV7-9, the J gene TRBJ1-5; no clear D. The CDR3 is 15 residues long. Between the trimmed V and J ends, which lost 5 bases and 5 bases, there was a span of 16 bases. CDR1 and CDR2 (germline): SEHNR, FQNEAQ (reference sequence). CDR3 nucleotide sequence: TGTGCCAGCAGCCTACAAGGCCGCGGGGATCAGCCCCAGCATTTT. This codes for CASSLQGRGDQPQHF.

This clonotype was found many times. Since it is a stray read in a library aimed at alpha chains, this beta chain has a size that is not meaningful. This chain uses TRBV5-1 with TRBJ1-1; D gene uncertain. Germline CDR1 reads SGHRS; CDR2 reads YFSETQ. The V end was cut by 0 bases, the J end by 1 base, with 7 bases between. There are 14 residues in the CDR3. Here the CDR3 DNA reads TGCGCCAGCAGCTTGGCCTTTGAGAACACTGAAGCTTTCTTT. It encodes CASSLAFENTEAFF.

This clonotype was recorded many times. Since it is a stray read in a library aimed at alpha chains, this beta chain has a size that is not meaningful. DNA for the CDR3: TGTGCCAGCAGCCAGACAGGGGGCGACGAGCAGTACTTC. Translated: CASSQTGGDEQYF. V and J are TRBV12-3 or TRBV12-4 and TRBJ2-7; TRBD1 agrees at 10 bases. The CDR3 spans 13 residues. Trimming took 6 bases from V and 5 from J; bases not matched to a gene: 4.